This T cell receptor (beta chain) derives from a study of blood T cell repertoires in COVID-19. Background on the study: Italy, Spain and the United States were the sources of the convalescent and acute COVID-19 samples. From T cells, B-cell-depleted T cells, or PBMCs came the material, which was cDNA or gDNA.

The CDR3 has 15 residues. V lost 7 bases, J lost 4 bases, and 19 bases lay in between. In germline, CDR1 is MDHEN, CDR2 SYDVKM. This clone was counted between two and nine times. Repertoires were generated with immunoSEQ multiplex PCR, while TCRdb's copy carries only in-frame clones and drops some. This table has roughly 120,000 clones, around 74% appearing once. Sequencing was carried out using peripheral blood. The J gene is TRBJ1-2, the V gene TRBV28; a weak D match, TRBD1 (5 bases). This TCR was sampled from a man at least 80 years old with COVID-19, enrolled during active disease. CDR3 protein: CASISPTTDSYGYTF. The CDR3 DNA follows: TGTGCCAGCATTTCCCCTACGACAGATTCCTATGGCTACACCTTC.